The subject of this entry is one TCR beta chain. Its specificity is unknown. A sample-barcoded 5' primer and a J-beta primer mix were used in a second PCR of about 7 to 12 cycles. With 12 random nucleotides, a template-switch adaptor tagged each individual cDNA molecule. TCRdb reanalysed the 5' RACE reads using MiXCR and keeps one entry per CDR3 protein. The sample has 650,000 to 1,000,000 distinct CDR3 sequences, about 47% seen once. Germline CDR1 and CDR2: MDHEN and SYDVKM. The CDR3 contains 13 residues. Trimming removed 5 bases from V and 3 bases from J, with 11 bases in between. These data come from a study of blood T cells in healthy people across ages. General study findings and limits: Older age went with lower TCR beta diversity per million T cells, in a roughly linear way. Observed TCR beta diversity showed a strong correlation with the percentage of naive T cells as measured by flow cytometry. Investigators viewed diversity estimates from one million T cells as underestimates, the study reported.

The V and J genes are TRBV28 and TRBJ2-7, with no clear D. The source of this sequence is a man aged 80 or over in good health. The sample taken for sequencing was blood. The CDR3 region is CASSREGGYEQYF. CDR3 sequence (DNA): TGTGCCAGCAGTCGCGAAGGTGGCTACGAGCAGTACTTC.